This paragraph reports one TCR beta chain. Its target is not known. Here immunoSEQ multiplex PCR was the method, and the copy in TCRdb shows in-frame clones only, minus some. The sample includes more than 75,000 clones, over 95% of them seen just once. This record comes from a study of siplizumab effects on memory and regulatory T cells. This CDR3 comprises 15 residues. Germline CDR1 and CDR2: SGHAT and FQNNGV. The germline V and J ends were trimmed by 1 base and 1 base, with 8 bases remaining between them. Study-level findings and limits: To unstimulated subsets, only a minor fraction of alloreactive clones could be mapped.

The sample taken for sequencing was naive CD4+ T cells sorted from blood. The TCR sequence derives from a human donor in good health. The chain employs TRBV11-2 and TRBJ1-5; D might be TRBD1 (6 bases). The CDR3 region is CASSLARGSNQPQHF. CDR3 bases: TGTGCCAGCAGCTTAGCCAGGGGAAGCAATCAGCCCCAGCATTTT. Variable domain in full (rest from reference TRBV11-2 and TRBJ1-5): EAGVAQSPRYKIIEKRQSVAFWCNPISGHATLYWYQQILGQGPKLLIQFQNNGVVDDSQLPKDRFSAERLKGVDSTLKIQPAKLEDSAVYLCASSLARGSNQPQHFGDGTRLSIL.